A single sample is the source of the 13 T cell receptor beta chains below, sequenced in a study of T cell responses to AZD1222 COVID-19 vaccine. TCRdb's copy holds only in-frame clones and misses some; the assay was immunoSEQ multiplex PCR. The repertoire has about 55,000 clones, 70% to 90% of them found once; the top ten carry 2%. Sequencing was performed on peripheral blood, taken on day 0 of AZD1222 vaccination. The receptor set was obtained from an adult in good health.

The chain has TRBV4-1 and TRBJ2-6; a possible D gene is TRBD2 (5 bases). V was pared by 0 bases and J by 4 bases, with 10 bases between. Germline V CDR1 and CDR2: MGHRA, YSYEKL. This CDR3 has 16 amino acids. The CDR3 loop is CASSQEGGSGANVLTF. The DNA for the CDR3 is TGCGCCAGCAGCCAAGAAGGAGGTTCCGGGGCCAACGTCCTGACTTTC.

This chain connects TRBV6-5 to TRBJ2-5; 7 nucleotides agree with TRBD2. The CDR3 has 14 residues. Germline values: CDR1 MNHEY, CDR2 SVGAGI. Losses at the gene ends were 7 bases for V and 1 base for J; bases not matched to a gene: 6. The CDR3 loop is CASTKSGTQETQYF. The DNA of the CDR3 is TGTGCCAGCACCAAAAGCGGGACCCAAGAGACCCAGTACTTC.

The chain employs TRBV6-5 and TRBJ2-3; TRBD2 aligns across 13 bases. The V and J ends lost 9 bases and 5 bases, in that order; junction bases with no gene match: 2. Germline CDR1 and CDR2: MNHEY and SVGAGI. CDR3 length equals 13 residues. CDR3 in amino acids: CASGLAGEDTQYF. The CDR3 DNA follows: TGTGCCAGTGGACTAGCGGGAGAAGATACGCAGTATTTT.

This chain joins TRBV28 and TRBJ2-7; D uncertain. This CDR3 is built from 12 residues. Germline CDR1 MDHEN, CDR2 SYDVKM. Deletions cut 6 bases from V and 9 bases from J, with 15 bases between. DNA for the CDR3: TGTGCCAGCAGCCAGCAGATTTTGAGGCAGTACTTC. This translates into CASSQQILRQYF.

Only one count was recorded for this clone. The chain uses TRBV5-4 and TRBJ2-7, with 9 positions matching TRBD2. V lost 4 bases and J lost 5; bases outside the gene matches: 13. Germline CDR1 and CDR2: SGHNT and YYREEE (reference sequence). The CDR3 sequence is 16 residues long. CDR3 sequence: CASSPGGGRARDEQYF. The CDR3 nucleotides are TGTGCCAGCAGCCCGGGGGGCGGGAGGGCCCGGGACGAGCAGTACTTC.

The chain is built from TRBV2 and TRBJ2-7; D ambiguous. Germline values: CDR1 SNHLY, CDR2 FYNNEI. There are 13 residues in the CDR3. V was clipped by 8 bases and J by 3 bases, with 14 bases between them. CDR3: CASGFGSFYEQYF. The CDR3 coding sequence is TGTGCCAGCGGTTTTGGTAGTTTCTACGAGCAGTACTTC.

The chain carries TRBV9 and TRBJ1-1; 7 bases agree with TRBD1. Unmatched junction bases numbered 10, after V lost 4 bases and J lost 4 bases. CDR3 length equals 15 residues. The germline gives CDR1 SGDLS, CDR2 YYNGEE. The CDR3 reads CASSPRQGVGTEAFF. CDR3 nucleotide sequence: TGTGCCAGCAGCCCCCGACAGGGAGTTGGCACTGAAGCTTTCTTT.

The chain is built from TRBV19 and TRBJ1-1; 10 nucleotides match TRBD1. The junction had 8 bases not matched to a gene; V was cut back by 5 bases and J by 11 bases. CDR3 length: 13 amino acids. In germline, CDR1 is LNHDA, CDR2 SQIVND (reference sequence). The DNA for the CDR3 is TGTGCCAGTAGTCCCTGGACAGGGGGTGACGCTTTCTTT. Its translation: CASSPWTGGDAFF. Using reference TRBV19 and TRBJ1-1 for the parts outside the CDR3, the full variable domain is DGGITQSPKYLFRKEGQNVTLSCEQNLNHDAMYWYRQDPGQGLRLIYYSQIVNDFQKGDIAEGYSVSREKKESFPLTVTSAQKNPTAFYLCASSPWTGGDAFFGQGTRLTVV.

The genes are TRBV3-1 (or the pseudogene TRBV3-2) and TRBJ2-1; D possibly corresponds to TRBD2 (5 bases). The CDR3 has 16 amino acids. With 1 base removed from V and 5 bases from J, the gap between germline ends came to 15 bases. In germline, CDR1 is LGHDT, CDR2 YNNKEL (reference sequence). CDR3: CASSQVRSGTHNEQFF. CDR3 DNA sequence: TGTGCCAGCAGCCAAGTAAGGAGCGGAACCCACAATGAGCAGTTCTTC.

The chain carries TRBV10-3 and TRBJ1-1, with D unclear. V shed 6 bases and J shed 4 bases, with 12 bases lying between them. This CDR3 is built from 13 residues. Germline-derived CDR1 and CDR2 are ENHRY and SYGVKD. In DNA, the CDR3 is TGTGCCATCAGGAACGTTGGGAGCACTGAAGCTTTCTTT. Protein sequence: CAIRNVGSTEAFF.

Notes on this clone: A junction end diverges from the germline sequence, so it may reflect a read error. This sequence joins TRBV5-1 and TRBJ2-7; 10 bases map to TRBD1. The CDR3 contains 16 residues. Germline values: CDR1 SGHRS, CDR2 YFSETQ. CDR3 nucleotides: TGCGCCAGCAGCTTTTTGGGACAGGGGAAATCCTTCGAGCAGTACTTC. Translating gives CASSFLGQGKSFEQYF. Supplemented by reference TRBV5-1 and TRBJ2-7, the full variable domain reads KAGVTQTPRYLIKTRGQQVTLSCSPISGHRSVSWYQQTPGQGLQFLFEYFSETQRNKGNFPGRFSGRQFSNSRSEMNVSTLELGDSALYLCASSFLGQGKSFEQYFGPGTRLTVT.

This clone came up once. This chain connects TRBV28 to TRBJ2-7; 11 nucleotides line up with TRBD2. The germline gives CDR1 MDHEN, CDR2 SYDVKM. The CDR3 spans 14 residues. V lost 6 bases and J lost 5; bases outside the gene matches: 6. The CDR3 nucleotides are TGTGCCAGCAGAACACTAGCGGGAGCTGACGAGCAGTACTTC. The encoded protein is CASRTLAGADEQYF.

The J gene is TRBJ2-4, the V gene TRBV2, with D tentatively TRBD2 (5 bases). The CDR3 extends over 14 amino acids. CDR1 and CDR2 from the germline V gene are SNHLY and FYNNEI. The V end lost 7 bases, the J end lost 2 bases, and 12 bases lay between the germline ends. CDR3 nucleotides: TGTGCCAGCACCCTAGCCGAAACCAAAAACATTCAGTACTTC. This sequence encodes CASTLAETKNIQYF.